This TCR beta chain was identified in a study of T cells in Graves' hyperthyroidism and ophthalmopathy. The V and J ends lost 1 base and 8 bases, in that order; junction bases with no gene match: 13. The CDR3 has 16 residues. Germline V gene sequence: CDR1 SNHLY, CDR2 FYNNEI. Findings of the study overall: Among clonotypes expanded in thyroid above 0.001, most were also found in blood.

Researchers amplified the TCR beta CDR3 regions from RNA transcripts. Initially, a first-round RT-PCR of the TCR CDR3 employed the HTBI primer set. TCRdb used MiXCR to reprocess the multiplex PCR reads, holding one entry per CDR3 protein. Of 200,000 to 250,000 distinct CDR3 sequences listed, approximately 20% are singletons. Graves' hyperthyroidism was deemed stable absent ophthalmopathy progression within 18 months. The study based diagnoses on clinical symptoms, serum thyroxine and TRAb, thyroid ultrasound and orbital computed tomography. PBMCs stemmed from around 9.3 ml fresh peripheral blood. The sample holds many counts of this clonotype. The antigen remains undetermined.

The sample was blood. This sequence originates from a man aged 35-49 years with Graves' hyperthyroidism. This sequence joins TRBV2 and TRBJ1-2; 7 bases fit TRBD1. In DNA, the CDR3 is TGTGCCAGCAGTGAAGATCGAACAGGGGTTTTTGGCGGCTACACCTTC. Protein sequence: CASSEDRTGVFGGYTF.